Listed below are T cell receptor beta chains from one sample, sequenced in a study of cytomegalovirus exposure and HLA in healthy donors. Sequencing was performed with immunoSEQ multiplex PCR; in TCRdb, only in-frame clones are kept and a portion is missing. The sample lists 130,000 to 150,000 clones, around 78% occurring once. Input material: PBMCs. Receptors originate from a man aged 40-49 years in good health and CMV-seropositive. Each CDR3 is given with its conserved first and last residue. Each record gives: J gene, D gene, V gene, clone size, CDR3 DNA, CDR3 protein. A D gene is named only where the DNA matches it firmly. Part of the rows lack a size; the others show once, few, many or a class for expanded clones.

TRBJ2-7,-,TRBV5-1,-,TGCGCCAGCAGCCACGGACTTGCCTACGAGCAGTACTTC,CASSHGLAYEQYF
TRBJ2-7,TRBD1,TRBV20-1,-,TGCAGTGCCAGGGACAGCTACGAGCAGTACTTC,CSARDSYEQYF
TRBJ2-7,TRBD2,TRBV9,-,TGTGCCAGCAGCGTAAGTAGCGGGAGGGGTGAGCAGTACTTC,CASSVSSGRGEQYF
TRBJ2-3,-,TRBV27,-,TGTGCCAGCAGTCTACGGACAGCCGTAGGATGGGATACGCAGTATTTT,CASSLRTAVGWDTQYF
TRBJ2-1,TRBD2,TRBV5-6,few,TGTGCCAGCAGCTTGATCGCGAGCGGGAGGGGAAGTGAGCAGTTCTTC,CASSLIASGRGSEQFF
TRBJ2-1,TRBD2,TRBV19,-,TGTGCCAGTAGTAGGGAGCGGGAAACCTACAATGAGCAGTTCTTC,CASSRERETYNEQFF
TRBJ1-2,-,TRBV9,few,TGTGCCAGCAGCAACCAGCGGCAGCACGGCTACACCTTC,CASSNQRQHGYTF
TRBJ2-2,TRBD2,TRBV5-4,-,TGTGCCAGCAGCTCGGACAGCGGGGGGAACACCGGGGAGCTGTTTTTT,CASSSDSGGNTGELFF
TRBJ2-7,TRBD2,TRBV5-4,-,TGTGCCAGCAGCTTGGGGACTAGCGGGAGAATCTACGAGCAGTACTTC,CASSLGTSGRIYEQYF
TRBJ2-3,-,TRBV5-1,-,TGCGCCAGCAGCTTGCCGGGAGCATCAGATACGCAGTATTTT,CASSLPGASDTQYF
TRBJ1-3,-,TRBV6-5,-,TGTGCCAGCAGTTACTCGGCAGCTGGAAACACCATATATTTT,CASSYSAAGNTIYF
TRBJ2-3,-,TRBV11-1,-,TGTGCCAGCAGCGTCACCTCAGGGGGCACAGATACGCAGTATTTT,CASSVTSGGTDTQYF
TRBJ2-1,-,TRBV25-1,once,TGTGCCAGCAGTGAGGAGTTAGCGGCTTACAATGAGCAGTTCTTC,CASSEELAAYNEQFF
TRBJ2-1,TRBD1,TRBV5-8,-,TGTGCCAGCAGCTTGGGACAGGGGGCGATTATTGATGAGCAGTTCTTC,CASSLGQGAIIDEQFF
TRBJ2-3,TRBD2,TRBV11-2,-,TGTGCCAGCAGCGACATAAGTCTAGCGGGGAGTAGCACAGATACGCAGTATTTT,CASSDISLAGSSTDTQYF
TRBJ1-1,TRBD1,TRBV30,-,TGTGCCTGGACGTTGACAGGGGTGATGACTGAAGCTTTCTTT,CAWTLTGVMTEAFF
TRBJ1-1,TRBD1,TRBV7-3,-,TGTGCCAGCAGCCATGGACAGGGGGGCACTGAAGCTTTCTTT,CASSHGQGGTEAFF
TRBJ2-7,-,TRBV10-3,-,TGTGCCATCAGTGAGTCGCCGGGGGAGCAGTACTTC,CAISESPGEQYF
TRBJ2-5,TRBD2,TRBV6-1,-,TGTGCCAGCAGGGATATAGCGGGAAGGGAGACCCAGTACTTC,CASRDIAGRETQYF
TRBJ2-7,-,TRBV28,few,TGTGCCAGCAGTTCCCAACGTGCGGGACGATCCTACGAGCAGTACTTC,CASSSQRAGRSYEQYF
TRBJ1-1,-,TRBV18,-,TGTGCCAGCTCACCAACATCGAGGGACACTGAAGCTTTCTTT,CASSPTSRDTEAFF
TRBJ1-1,-,TRBV5-1,-,TGCGCCAGCAGCTTGGACAGCGGAGTGAACACTGAAGCTTTCTTT,CASSLDSGVNTEAFF
TRBJ2-5,-,TRBV27,-,TGTGCCAGCAGTTGGTCTAACCAAGAGACCCAGTACTTC,CASSWSNQETQYF
TRBJ2-7,TRBD1,TRBV5-1,-,TGCGCCAGCAGCTCCGGGACAGAACCCTACGAGCAGTACTTC,CASSSGTEPYEQYF
TRBJ1-1,TRBD1,TRBV7-9,-,TGTGCCAGCAGCCTTCGGACAGGGAGGAACACTGAAGCTTTCTTT,CASSLRTGRNTEAFF
TRBJ2-1,-,TRBV7-2,-,TGTGCCAGCAGGAAACAAGGGGGGGGGTCCTACAATGAGCAGTTCTTC,CASRKQGGGSYNEQFF
TRBJ1-5,TRBD1,TRBV6-5,once,TGTGCCAGCAGCATCACAGGGGGGTTCAATCAGCCCCAGCATTTT,CASSITGGFNQPQHF
TRBJ2-1,-,TRBV5-1,-,TGCGCCAGCAGCGGGACAACAAACAATGAGCAGTTCTTC,CASSGTTNNEQFF
TRBJ2-7,-,TRBV5-1,once,TGCGCCAGCAGCTTGCTGGGCTACGAGCAGTACTTC,CASSLLGYEQYF
TRBJ1-2,-,TRBV6-1,-,TGTGCCAGCAGTGGGTTGACAGAAACGAACTATGGCTACACCTTC,CASSGLTETNYGYTF
TRBJ1-4,-,TRBV9,-,TGTGCCAGCAGCGTAGGTCCGGGAACTAATGAAAAACTGTTTTTT,CASSVGPGTNEKLFF
TRBJ1-1,-,TRBV18,few,TGTGCCAGCTTGAGGATGAACACTGAAGCTTTCTTT,CASLRMNTEAFF
TRBJ2-5,-,TRBV19,few,TGTGCCAGTAGTACACACCGCTCGGAGACCCAGTACTTC,CASSTHRSETQYF
TRBJ1-1,-,TRBV5-4,-,TGTGCCAGCAGCTTGCAGGGGAACACTGAAGCTTTCTTT,CASSLQGNTEAFF
TRBJ2-2,TRBD2,TRBV5-4,-,TGTGCCAGCAGCGAATGGGGACTAGCGGCGAACACCGGGGAGCTGTTTTTT,CASSEWGLAANTGELFF
TRBJ2-2,-,TRBV6-1,-,TGTGCCAGCAGCGGGTACACCGGGGAGCTGTTTTTT,CASSGYTGELFF
TRBJ1-1,TRBD1,TRBV6-5,-,TGTGCCAGCAGCAAAGGACAGGGTGGAACTGAAGCTTTCTTT,CASSKGQGGTEAFF
TRBJ2-1,TRBD2,TRBV5-1,-,TGCGCCAGCAGCATGTCAGCGGGAGGAGGTGGTGAGCAGTTCTTC,CASSMSAGGGGEQFF
TRBJ2-7,TRBD2,TRBV27,-,TGTGCCAGCAGTTCACGACTAGCCCCTAGATACGAGCAGTACTTC,CASSSRLAPRYEQYF
TRBJ1-1,TRBD1,TRBV6-5,-,TGTGCCAGCAGTTACGACAGGGGGACTGAAGCTTTCTTT,CASSYDRGTEAFF
TRBJ2-1,-,TRBV30,-,TGTGCCTGGAGTACTGGGGCCCGACGGAATGAGCAGTTCTTC,CAWSTGARRNEQFF
TRBJ2-3,-,TRBV5-4,-,TGTGCCAGCAGCGGAGCCGCCTTCTCCACAGATACGCAGTATTTT,CASSGAAFSTDTQYF
TRBJ1-3,-,TRBV9,-,TGTGCCAGCAGCGAACAGAAGGCGGGTGGAAACACCATATATTTT,CASSEQKAGGNTIYF
TRBJ2-7,TRBD2,TRBV6-5,-,TGTGCCAGCAGTTACCGGAAGACTAGCGGGAGATACGAGCAGTACTTC,CASSYRKTSGRYEQYF
TRBJ1-5,-,TRBV6-6,-,TGTGCCAGCGCGCGGGGATTGGGAGGTCCGCCACATTTT,CASARGLGGPPHF
TRBJ2-2,-,TRBV6-4,once,TGTGCCAGCAGCCTCCGGACAGAAACCGGGGAGCTGTTTTTT,CASSLRTETGELFF
TRBJ2-7,-,TRBV4-1,many,TGCGCCAGCAGCCAAAACCCGCAGGGCTACGAGCAGTACTTC,CASSQNPQGYEQYF
TRBJ2-1,TRBD2,TRBV5-4,-,TGTGCCGGAAAGAGAGCGGGAGGGAACGACAATGAGCAGTTCTTC,CAGKRAGGNDNEQFF
TRBJ2-2,TRBD2,TRBV19,once,TGTGCCAGTAGTATAGTAGCGGGGGCCCGGGAGCTGTTTTTT,CASSIVAGARELFF
TRBJ2-5,TRBD2,TRBV25-1,-,TGTGCCAGCAGTGCCGAGGCGGGAGGGCCGGAGACCCAGTACTTC,CASSAEAGGPETQYF
TRBJ1-1,-,TRBV21-1,-,TGTGCCAGCAGCAAAGTTGGGACAGGGGGCGCGATGAACACTGAAGCTTTCTTT,CASSKVGTGGAMNTEAFF
TRBJ1-4,TRBD1,TRBV4-1,-,TGCGCCAGCAGCCAAGGAGGGACAGCTCCTAATGAAAAACTGTTTTTT,CASSQGGTAPNEKLFF
TRBJ2-7,TRBD1,TRBV7-9,-,TGTGCCAGCAGCCAAACGAAGGGGGCGCCCTCCTACGAGCAGTACTTC,CASSQTKGAPSYEQYF
TRBJ2-7,TRBD2,TRBV27,-,TGTGCCAGCAGTTTCGGGGGGGTCGAGCAGTACTTC,CASSFGGVEQYF
TRBJ2-7,TRBD2,TRBV9,-,TGTGCCAGCAGCGCATCCCCCAGCGGGAGACGGAACGAGCAGTACTTC,CASSASPSGRRNEQYF
TRBJ1-4,-,TRBV29-1,few,TGCAGCGTTCCCTCCCCATTGGGCAGTACTAATGAAAAACTGTTTTTT,CSVPSPLGSTNEKLFF
TRBJ1-4,TRBD1,TRBV2,-,TGTGCCAGCAGTGGGACGGGGACAGGGCTTTACCTGTTTTTT,CASSGTGTGLYLFF